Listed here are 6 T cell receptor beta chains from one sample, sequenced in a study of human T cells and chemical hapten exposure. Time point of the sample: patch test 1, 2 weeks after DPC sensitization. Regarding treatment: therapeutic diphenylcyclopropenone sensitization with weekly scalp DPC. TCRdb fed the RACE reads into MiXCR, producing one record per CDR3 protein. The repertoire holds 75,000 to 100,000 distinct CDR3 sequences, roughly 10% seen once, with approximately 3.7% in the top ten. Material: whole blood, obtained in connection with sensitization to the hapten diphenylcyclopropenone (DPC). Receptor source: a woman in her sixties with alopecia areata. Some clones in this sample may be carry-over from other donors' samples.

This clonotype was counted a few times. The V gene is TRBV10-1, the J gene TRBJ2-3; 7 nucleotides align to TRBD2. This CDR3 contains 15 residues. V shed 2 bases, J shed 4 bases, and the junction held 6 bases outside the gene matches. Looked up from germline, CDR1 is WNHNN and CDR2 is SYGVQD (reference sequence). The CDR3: CASSEGSSGADTQYF. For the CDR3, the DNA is TGCGCCAGCAGTGAGGGGTCTAGCGGAGCAGATACGCAGTATTTT.

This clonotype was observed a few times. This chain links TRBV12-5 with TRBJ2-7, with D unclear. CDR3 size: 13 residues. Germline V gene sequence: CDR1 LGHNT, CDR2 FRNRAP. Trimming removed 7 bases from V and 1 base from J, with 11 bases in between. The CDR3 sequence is CASAIGPSYEQYF. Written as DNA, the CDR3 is TGTGCTAGTGCCATAGGACCTTCCTACGAGCAGTACTTC. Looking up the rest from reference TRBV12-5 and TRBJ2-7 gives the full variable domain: DARVTQTPRHKVTEMGQEVTMRCQPILGHNTVFWYRQTMMQGLELLAYFRNRAPLDDSGMPKDRFSAEMPDATLATLKIQPSEPRDSAVYFCASAIGPSYEQYFGPGTRLTVT.

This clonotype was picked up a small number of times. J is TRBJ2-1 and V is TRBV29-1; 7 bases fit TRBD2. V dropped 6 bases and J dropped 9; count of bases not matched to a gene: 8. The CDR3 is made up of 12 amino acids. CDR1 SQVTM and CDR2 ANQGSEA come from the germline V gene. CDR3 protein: CSVAWGTTEQFF. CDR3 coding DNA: TGCAGCGTAGCCTGGGGGACTACTGAGCAGTTCTTC.

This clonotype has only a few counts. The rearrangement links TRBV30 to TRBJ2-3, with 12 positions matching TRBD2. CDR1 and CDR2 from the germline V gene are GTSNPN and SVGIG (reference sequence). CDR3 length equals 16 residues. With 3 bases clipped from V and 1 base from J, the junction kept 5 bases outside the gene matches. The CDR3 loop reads CAWSLLAGGRTDTQYF. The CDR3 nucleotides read TGTGCCTGGAGCCTACTAGCGGGGGGACGCACAGATACGCAGTATTTT. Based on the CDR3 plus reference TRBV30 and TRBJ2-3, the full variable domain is SQTIHQWPATLVQPVGSPLSLECTVEGTSNPNLYWYRQAAGRGLQLLFYSVGIGQISSEVPQNLSASRPQDRQFILSSKKLLLSDSGFYLCAWSLLAGGRTDTQYFGPGTRLTVL.

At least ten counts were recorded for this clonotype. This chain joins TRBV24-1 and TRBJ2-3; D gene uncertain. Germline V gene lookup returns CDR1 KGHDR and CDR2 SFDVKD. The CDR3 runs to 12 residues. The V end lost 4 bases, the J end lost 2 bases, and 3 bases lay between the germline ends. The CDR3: CATSDHTDTQYF. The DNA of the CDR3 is TGTGCCACCAGTGACCACACAGATACGCAGTATTTT.

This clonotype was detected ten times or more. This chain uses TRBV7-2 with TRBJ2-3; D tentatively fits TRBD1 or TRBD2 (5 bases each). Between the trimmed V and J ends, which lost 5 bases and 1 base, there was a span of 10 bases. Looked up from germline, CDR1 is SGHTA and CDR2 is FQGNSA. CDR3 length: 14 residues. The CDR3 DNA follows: TGTGCCAGCAGCCAGGGACCGGGCACAGATACGCAGTATTTT. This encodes CASSQGPGTDTQYF.